This TCR beta chain was obtained from a study of spatial heterogeneity in lung cancer. This clonotype turned up a few times. On each TCR cDNA molecule, a unique molecular identifier was present. TCRdb independently ran MiXCR on the 5' RACE reads; one entry per CDR3 protein. The sample carries around 2,000 distinct CDR3 sequences, over 20% recorded once. The time point is: sample taken at primary tumor resection. The donor population consisted of just over 70 patients with untreated, early-stage non-small cell lung cancer. Sequencing covered unsorted whole RNA taken from tumor, nontumor lung or frozen PBMC. Sequences were derived from normal lung tissue next to the tumor, sampled at surgery. The clonotype comes from a male donor with early-stage non-small cell lung cancer.

The chain's CDR3 is CASSVDMGGYNEQFF. The CDR3 nucleotides are TGTGCCAGCAGCGTAGATATGGGCGGCTACAATGAGCAGTTCTTC. The chain uses TRBV9 and TRBJ2-1; D is unclear. Trimming pared 0 bases from V and 3 bases from J, leaving 10 bases between. Germline V CDR1 and CDR2: SGDLS, YYNGEE. The CDR3 runs to 15 residues.